This entry lists 6 T cell receptor beta chains sequenced from one sample in a study of shared clonotypes between healthy human individuals. Using immunoSEQ multiplex PCR, the repertoire was profiled, and TCRdb retains in-frame clones only, with some absent. Here the sample spans 2,500,000 or so clones, over 85% being singletons. The sample taken for sequencing was naive CD4+ T cells from PBMCs. The subset is: CD45RA+ positively selected. These receptors all come from a man in his late teens or twenties in good health. Some clones in this sample may be carry-over from other donors' samples.

The genes are TRBV5-6 and TRBJ1-2, with a weak D call TRBD1 (5 bases). The CDR3 has 17 residues. With 1 base removed from V and 7 bases from J, the gap between germline ends came to 23 bases. The germline V gene has CDR1 SGHDT and CDR2 YYEEEE. CDR3 sequence: CASSLNGAGGDLGGYTF. The CDR3 DNA sequence: TGTGCCAGCAGCTTGAATGGGGCAGGAGGTGATTTAGGTGGCTACACCTTC.

This chain links TRBV15 with TRBJ2-3, with TRBD1 identical over 9 bases. V trimming: 3 bases; J trimming: 9 bases; junction bases outside the gene matches: 7. The CDR3 spans 14 residues. Germline CDR1 reads LNHNV; CDR2 reads YYDKDF (reference sequence). CDR3 amino acids: CATSRGQGDWTQYF. The CDR3 DNA reads TGTGCCACCAGCAGGGGACAGGGTGATTGGACGCAGTATTTT.

CDR3 sequence (DNA): TGTGCCAGCAGTCCCTCGGACAGGGGAGGCAATCAGCCCCAGCATTTT. This encodes CASSPSDRGGNQPQHF. The chain combines TRBV28 with TRBJ1-5; 9 bases are shared with TRBD1. Germline lookup yields CDR1 MDHEN and CDR2 SYDVKM. The CDR3 consists of 16 residues. J gave up 2 bases and V 5 bases, and 7 bases lay outside the gene matches.

The rearrangement uses TRBV25-1 and TRBJ2-5; D perhaps matches TRBD1 (6 bases). V was pared by 4 bases and J by 2 bases, with 11 bases between. Germline V lookup: CDR1 MGHDK, CDR2 SYGVNS. CDR3 length: 14 residues. The CDR3 sequence: CASSADSLQETQYF. In DNA, the CDR3 is TGTGCCAGCAGTGCGGACAGTTTACAAGAGACCCAGTACTTC.

The V call is TRBV10-1, the J call TRBJ1-2; D gene unclear. Trimming removed 2 bases at V and 0 bases at J, with 22 bases between. The CDR3 extends over 19 amino acids. From germline, CDR1 is WNHNN and CDR2 SYGVQD (reference sequence). The CDR3 protein is CASSEPKGRLPGPNYGYTF. DNA of the CDR3: TGCGCCAGCAGTGAGCCAAAAGGACGGCTCCCGGGTCCTAACTATGGCTACACCTTC.

The gene calls are TRBV5-4 and TRBJ2-7, with 8 bases matching TRBD2. The CDR3 is made up of 15 amino acids. V shed 0 bases, J shed 1 base, and the junction held 3 bases outside the gene matches. Germline CDR1 reads SGHNT; CDR2 reads YYREEE (reference sequence). CDR3 DNA: TGTGCCAGCAGCTTGGCGGGCGGGGGGTCCTACGAGCAGTACTTC. Translating gives CASSLAGGGSYEQYF.